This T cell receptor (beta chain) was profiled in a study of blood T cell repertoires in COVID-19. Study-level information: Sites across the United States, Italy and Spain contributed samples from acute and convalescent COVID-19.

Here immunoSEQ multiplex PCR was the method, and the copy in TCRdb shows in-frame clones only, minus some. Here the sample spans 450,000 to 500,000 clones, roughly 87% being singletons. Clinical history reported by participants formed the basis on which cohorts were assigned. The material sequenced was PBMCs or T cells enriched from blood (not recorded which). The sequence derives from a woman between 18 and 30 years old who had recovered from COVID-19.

The CDR3 sequence: CASSLEGGANYGYTF. Written as DNA, the CDR3 is TGTGCCAGCAGCTTAGAGGGAGGGGCTAACTATGGCTACACCTTC. The gene calls are TRBV7-9 and TRBJ1-2; TRBD1 is a possible D gene (5 bases). The CDR3 contains 15 residues. V was cut by 1 base and J by 0 bases, with 9 bases left in between. The germline CDR1 and CDR2 sequences are SEHNR and FQNEAQ (reference sequence).